Reported below is one TCR beta chain. Antigen unknown. With 7 bases removed from V and 4 bases from J, the gap between germline ends came to 17 bases. The germline V gene has CDR1 MNHNS and CDR2 SASEGT. CDR3 length equals 14 residues. This entry belongs to a study of shared clonotypes between healthy human individuals. Study-level background: Each donor's CD4 naive and CD4 memory cells filled three plates apiece, CD8 naive two, and CD8 memory one. General study points: Sharing across a few donors was seen in 5% to 5.5% of naive CD4 clonotypes.

Genomic DNA of each subset was evenly split across several immunoSEQ plates. Sorted-subset replicate PCRs used about 0.2 ug of genomic DNA. This amount corresponded to 30,000 to 35,000 T cell genomes. The data were produced by immunoSEQ multiplex PCR, yet TCRdb's version contains in-frame clones alone and is incomplete. The table includes about 1.1 million clones, roughly 80% detected once. The chain links TRBV6-1 to TRBJ2-7; TRBD2 is a possible D gene (6 bases). The sequence derives from a man younger than 35 in good health. Some clones in this sample may be carry-over from other donors' samples. Sequencing input: memory CD4+ T cells from PBMCs. The subset here: CD45RA-negative fraction. This CDR3 is CASNIRRATYEQYF. The CDR3 bases are TGTGCCAGCAATATAAGGAGGGCTACTTACGAGCAGTACTTC.